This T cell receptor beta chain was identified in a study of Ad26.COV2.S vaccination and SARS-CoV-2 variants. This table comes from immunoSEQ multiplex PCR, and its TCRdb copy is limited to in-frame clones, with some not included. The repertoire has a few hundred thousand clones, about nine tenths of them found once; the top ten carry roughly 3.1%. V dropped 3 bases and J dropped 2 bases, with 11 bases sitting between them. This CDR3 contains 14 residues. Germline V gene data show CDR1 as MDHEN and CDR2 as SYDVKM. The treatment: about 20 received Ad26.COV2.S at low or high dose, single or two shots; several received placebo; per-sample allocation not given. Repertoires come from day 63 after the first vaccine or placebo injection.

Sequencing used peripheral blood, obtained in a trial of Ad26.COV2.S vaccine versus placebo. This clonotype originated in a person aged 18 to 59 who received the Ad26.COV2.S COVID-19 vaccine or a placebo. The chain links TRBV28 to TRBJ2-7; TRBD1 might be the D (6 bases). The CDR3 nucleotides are TGTGCCAGCAGTTTTGGGGCAGGGGCCTACGAGCAGTACTTC. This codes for CASSFGAGAYEQYF.